This T cell receptor beta chain is from a study of shared clonotypes between healthy human individuals. Whole-study context: Plates per donor: three CD4 naive, three CD4 memory, two CD8 naive, one CD8 memory. Regarding the study as a whole: Sequencing depth was a factor that was expected to affect clonotype sharing among donors. The sampled material consisted only of blood, and tissue repertoires are likely to differ.

As concerns this clone: Its antigen is unidentified.

The assay was run at deep level. The table came from immunoSEQ multiplex PCR; TCRdb's copy has only in-frame clones and leaves some out. The sample contains hundreds of thousands of clones, 97% of which appear only once. CDR1 is SQVTM and CDR2 is ANQGSEA in the germline V gene. J lost 4 bases, V lost 7 bases, and 9 bases had no gene match. This CDR3 is 14 amino acids long. Sequenced input: naive CD4+ T cells sorted from blood. Specified subset: CD45RA+ positively selected. The TCR sequence derives from a woman in her 30s in good health. V gene TRBV29-1 combines with J gene TRBJ2-7; TRBD2 matches at 11 bases. The CDR3 is CSAGTSGRDYEQYF. The CDR3 nucleotides read TGCAGCGCCGGAACTAGCGGGAGAGATTACGAGCAGTACTTC.